Below, 26 T cell receptor beta chains from the same sample are listed, as sequenced in a study of T cell changes during pregnancy in multiple sclerosis (dated 2019 in TCRdb). The protocol used for the library was the immunoSEQ multiplex PCR assay. TCRdb limited this immuneACCESS table to in-frame rearrangements with V and J called. A share of clones is missing; checked studies link under half to unresolved V genes, and the rest is unexplained. The sample table contains tens of thousands of clones; only one count was recorded for roughly 93% of them. More than 1.5% of the sample goes to the ten largest clones. This material consisted of peripheral blood, taken after pregnancy. These receptors were obtained from a female donor with multiple sclerosis, enrolled in a pregnancy study.

In this sample, this clone turned up once. The V call is TRBV5-1, the J call TRBJ1-2, with D unclear. V dropped 4 bases and J dropped 2 bases, with 9 bases sitting between them. CDR3 size: 13 residues. Germline CDR1 and CDR2: SGHRS and YFSETQ. The DNA for the CDR3 is TGCGCCAGCAGCCCGACACAGAACTATGGCTACACCTTC. Protein: CASSPTQNYGYTF.

V usage is TRBV30 and J usage is TRBJ2-7; TRBD1 agrees at 8 bases. The CDR3 contains 13 residues. Per germline, CDR1 GTSNPN and CDR2 SVGIG (reference sequence). J was trimmed by 5 bases and V by 3 bases; bases with no gene match: 6. CDR3: CAWSADRVNEQYF. Written as DNA, the CDR3 is TGTGCCTGGAGCGCGGACAGGGTGAACGAGCAGTACTTC.

The chain uses TRBV6-5 and TRBJ2-1, with D perhaps matching TRBD2 (6 bases). The CDR3 contains 15 residues. V lost 8 bases to trimming and J lost 0 bases, with 14 bases between them. Germline values: CDR1 MNHEY, CDR2 SVGAGI. The chain's CDR3 is CASRRVADSYNEQFF. The CDR3 nucleotides are TGTGCCAGCCGCCGGGTAGCGGACTCCTACAATGAGCAGTTCTTC.

The rearrangement joins TRBV29-1 to TRBJ1-3, with no clear D. Germline CDR1 and CDR2: SQVTM and ANQGSEA. The length of the CDR3 is 13 residues. V lost 4 bases and J 4 bases, leaving 11 bases between the germline ends. The CDR3 sequence is CSVAHTTGNTIYF. CDR3 nucleotide sequence: TGCAGCGTTGCACACACAACGGGAAACACCATATATTTT.

This chain links TRBV7-2 with TRBJ2-4, with D perhaps TRBD1 (5 bases). Trimming took off 8 bases at V and 1 base at J, with 12 bases between the two ends. Germline V gene data show CDR1 as SGHTA and CDR2 as FQGNSA. CDR3 length equals 14 residues. As DNA, the CDR3 is TGTGCCAGCGCCCCGCCAGGGGCCAAAAACATTCAGTACTTC. Translation: CASAPPGAKNIQYF.

The chain employs TRBV10-1 and TRBJ2-7, with TRBD2 matching over 9 bases. The CDR3 consists of 20 residues. The trim removed 0 bases at V and 2 bases at J, leaving 17 bases unmatched. Germline lookup yields CDR1 WNHNN and CDR2 SYGVQD (reference sequence). The chain's CDR3 is CASSESGRGLLAGITYEQYF. The CDR3 DNA is TGCGCCAGCAGTGAGTCGGGGCGGGGTCTTCTAGCGGGGATCACCTACGAGCAGTACTTC.

The V and J genes are TRBV6-1 and TRBJ2-1; TRBD2 matches at 10 bases. The CDR3 consists of 15 residues. V shed 1 base and J 8 bases; nucleotides not matched to a gene: 5. Germline V gene data show CDR1 as MNHNS and CDR2 as SASEGT. The CDR3 is CASSEVWTSGDEQFF. In nucleotides, the CDR3 is TGTGCCAGCAGTGAAGTGTGGACTAGCGGTGATGAGCAGTTCTTC.

This chain links TRBV9 with TRBJ2-7; the D gene is possibly TRBD1 (5 bases). The CDR3 runs 15 residues. CDR1 and CDR2 from the germline V gene are SGDLS and YYNGEE. Trimming shortened V by 0 bases and J by 3 bases, and 13 bases separated the two germline ends. CDR3 sequence (DNA): TGTGCCAGCAGCGTAGAAGGGGCGGACATCTACGAGCAGTACTTC. It codes for CASSVEGADIYEQYF.

The V gene is TRBV6-5, the J gene TRBJ2-2; D ambiguous. The germline CDR1 and CDR2 sequences are MNHEY and SVGAGI. Trimming left V 1 base short and J 0 bases short, with 9 bases between. This CDR3 contains 16 residues. DNA for the CDR3: TGTGCCAGCAGTTACTTCGGCGGTGCGAACACCGGGGAGCTGTTTTTT. This encodes CASSYFGGANTGELFF.

This clone showed up just once. In DNA form, the CDR3 reads TGTGCCAGCAGCCAAGAAACTCTCTACGAGCAGTACTTC. Translation gives CASSQETLYEQYF. The rearrangement joins TRBV4-2 to TRBJ2-7, with D unresolved. The CDR3 length is 13 residues. Germline CDR1 LGHNA, CDR2 YNFKEQ. V was pared by 0 bases and J by 3 bases, with 6 bases between.

V usage is TRBV5-4 and J usage is TRBJ2-1, with D maybe TRBD2 (6 bases). CDR1 is SGHNT and CDR2 is YYREEE in the germline V gene (reference sequence). This CDR3 has 16 amino acids. V gave up 2 bases and J gave up 4 bases, with 16 bases separating them. CDR3 DNA sequence: TGTGCCAGCAGCTTCCCCCAGGGCGCGGGGTACAATGAGCAGTTCTTC. It yields the protein CASSFPQGAGYNEQFF.

The genes are TRBV5-6 and TRBJ1-1; D perhaps matches TRBD1 (5 bases). The CDR3 has 14 amino acids. Per germline, CDR1 SGHDT and CDR2 YYEEEE. Trimming took off 4 bases at V and 0 bases at J, with 10 bases between the two ends. The CDR3 nucleotides read TGTGCCAGCAGCATAGGACACCTGAACACTGAAGCTTTCTTT. This sequence encodes CASSIGHLNTEAFF. Using reference TRBV5-6 and TRBJ1-1 for the parts outside the CDR3, the full variable domain is DAGVTQSPTHLIKTRGQQVTLRCSPKSGHDTVSWYQQALGQGPQFIFQYYEEEERQRGNFPDRFSGHQFPNYSSELNVNALLLGDSALYLCASSIGHLNTEAFFGQGTRLTVV.

This clone has a single count. The rearrangement uses TRBV18 and TRBJ2-7; 7 bases map to TRBD1. Germline V gene sequence: CDR1 KGHSH, CDR2 LQKENI. The V segment lost 5 bases and the J segment 3 bases; nucleotides outside the gene matches: 16. The CDR3 loop spans 17 amino acids. Here the CDR3 reads CASSGYLIKGDSYEQYF. The CDR3 nucleotides are TGTGCCAGCTCAGGGTACTTAATAAAGGGGGACAGCTACGAGCAGTACTTC.

The V gene is TRBV5-4, the J gene TRBJ2-2; maybe TRBD1 (6 bases). Deletions cut 0 bases from V and 1 base from J, with 7 bases between. Per germline, CDR1 SGHNT and CDR2 YYREEE (reference sequence). CDR3 length equals 15 residues. The CDR3 is CASSLAGQNTGELFF. Written as DNA, the CDR3 is TGTGCCAGCAGCTTGGCGGGACAGAACACCGGGGAGCTGTTTTTT.

The chain combines TRBV14 with TRBJ2-1, with 7 bases that match TRBD2. V trimming: 4 bases; J trimming: 8 bases; junction bases outside the gene matches: 14. The CDR3 has 16 amino acids. Germline CDR1 and CDR2: SGHDN and FVKESK. CDR3 sequence (DNA): TGTGCCAGCAGCCCCCTAGGGCGGGGGAAAGGGGATGAGCAGTTCTTC. Its translation is CASSPLGRGKGDEQFF.

The V and J genes are TRBV7-9 and TRBJ2-7; maybe TRBD1 (6 bases). The CDR3 totals 12 residues. V lost 4 bases to trimming and J lost 5 bases, with 9 bases between them. Germline CDR1 reads SEHNR; CDR2 reads FQNEAQ (reference sequence). CDR3 DNA: TGTGCCAGCAGCTACCCAGGGGACGAGCAGTACTTC. It translates to CASSYPGDEQYF.

CDR3 nucleotides: TGTGCCAGTAGGGGACAGAGAAATGAAAAACTGTTTTTT. Translating gives CASRGQRNEKLFF. The chain recombines TRBV19 with TRBJ1-4, with 7 bases lining up with TRBD1. CDR3 size: 13 residues. With V trimmed by 6 bases and J by 5 bases, 3 bases remained unmatched. In germline, CDR1 is LNHDA, CDR2 SQIVND (reference sequence).

The chain couples TRBV27 to TRBJ1-1; tentatively, D is TRBD1 (5 bases). CDR3 size: 14 residues. Germline-derived CDR1 and CDR2 are MNHEY and SMNVEV (reference sequence). V lost 6 bases, J lost 2 bases, and 13 bases lay in between. The CDR3 protein is CASRTHTGNTEAFF. CDR3 sequence (DNA): TGTGCCAGCAGAACGCACACAGGAAACACTGAAGCTTTCTTT.

This clone was detected only once. The chain is built from TRBV30 and TRBJ2-7; D might be TRBD1 (5 bases). V gave up 1 base and J gave up 5 bases, with 15 bases separating them. The V gene's germline CDR1 is GTSNPN and CDR2 SVGIG (reference sequence). The CDR3 spans 14 residues. The CDR3: CAWSAVKGLDEQYF. CDR3 bases: TGTGCCTGGAGTGCCGTAAAGGGGCTGGACGAGCAGTACTTC.

The rearrangement links TRBV28 to TRBJ2-7; perhaps TRBD2 as D (6 bases). The CDR3 loop spans 13 amino acids. V lost 7 bases and J lost 3, with 13 bases in between. The germline CDR1 and CDR2 sequences are MDHEN and SYDVKM. The CDR3 DNA follows: TGTGCCAGCACGGTGACTAGAGACTACGAGCAGTACTTC. Translation: CASTVTRDYEQYF.

The chain joins TRBV6-5 to TRBJ2-2; D unclear. The CDR3 is made up of 13 amino acids. Trimming removed 4 bases from V and 6 bases from J, with 9 bases in between. Germline V gene sequence: CDR1 MNHEY, CDR2 SVGAGI. The CDR3 coding sequence is TGTGCCAGCAGTTCTAGGCCGGCCGGGGAGCTGTTTTTT. Protein product: CASSSRPAGELFF.

To note about this clone: Other DNA sequences in this sample translate to the same CDR3. The chain is built from TRBV6-4 and TRBJ2-1; D is possibly TRBD2 (6 bases). CDR1 and CDR2 (germline): MRHNA, SNTAGT. The V and J ends lost 0 bases and 4 bases respectively, with 10 bases between them. This CDR3 contains 15 residues. This CDR3 reads CASSDSGGTYNEQFF. CDR3 nucleotide sequence: TGTGCCAGCAGTGACTCGGGGGGAACTTACAATGAGCAGTTCTTC.

The chain links TRBV7-9 to TRBJ2-2; TRBD1 aligns across 7 bases. V shed 5 bases, J shed 2 bases, and the junction held 14 bases outside the gene matches. Germline V lookup: CDR1 SEHNR, CDR2 FQNEAQ (reference sequence). This CDR3 region has 18 residues. Here the CDR3 reads CASSQRPGTEVNTGELFF. In DNA form, the CDR3 reads TGTGCCAGCAGCCAAAGACCAGGGACAGAGGTTAACACCGGGGAGCTGTTTTTT. The whole variable domain, filled in from reference TRBV7-9 and TRBJ2-2, reads DTGVSQNPRHKITKRGQNVTFRCDPISEHNRLYWYRQTLGQGPEFLTYFQNEAQLEKSRLLSDRFSAERPKGSFSTLEIQRTEQGDSAMYLCASSQRPGTEVNTGELFFGEGSRLTVL.

This rearrangement joins TRBV20-1 to TRBJ1-2, with D unresolved. CDR3 length: 11 amino acids. V was cut by 3 bases and J by 6 bases, with 8 bases left in between. CDR1 is DFQATT, CDR2 SNEGSKA, per germline (reference sequence). The CDR3, as DNA: TGCAGTGCTAGTGCGGGGAATGGCTACACCTTC. Translated: CSASAGNGYTF.

The chain links TRBV9 to TRBJ2-1; maybe TRBD1 (5 bases). This CDR3 region has 12 residues. Germline V gene data show CDR1 as SGDLS and CDR2 as YYNGEE. Trimming shortened V by 7 bases and J by 8 bases, and 13 bases separated the two germline ends. The CDR3 region has the DNA TGTGCCAGCGCCGGCCAGGGTGATGAGCAGTTCTTC. Its protein product is CASAGQGDEQFF.

CDR3 coding DNA: TGTGCCAGCAGCTTAGCGCAACGGTCCTACGAGCAGTACTTC. This encodes CASSLAQRSYEQYF. The gene calls are TRBV7-6 and TRBJ2-7; D not resolved. The CDR3 is made up of 14 amino acids. Trimming left V 0 bases short and J 1 base short, with 7 bases between. The germline V gene has CDR1 SGHVS and CDR2 FNYEAQ. Combining the CDR3 with reference TRBV7-6 and TRBJ2-7 gives the whole variable domain GAGVSQSPRYKVTKRGQDVALRCDPISGHVSLYWYRQALGQGPEFLTYFNYEAQQDKSGLPNDRFSAERPEGSISTLTIQRTEQRDSAMYRCASSLAQRSYEQYFGPGTRLTVT.